This note documents a single T cell receptor (beta chain) sequence. The antigen is not known. This record belongs to a study of shared clonotypes between healthy human individuals. Regarding the study as a whole: What naive subsets generally showed was a larger estimated richness than memory subsets showed.

Losses at the gene ends were 1 base for V and 3 bases for J; bases not matched to a gene: 7. The length of the CDR3 is 16 residues. From germline, CDR1 is MGHRA and CDR2 YSYEKL. Per the authors' pipeline: With immunoSEQ giving junction-only sequences and no quality scores, filtering differed. Sequencing used immunoSEQ multiplex PCR; TCRdb keeps in-frame clones, though not all of them. V, J and clone size are taken as reported in that table, and D and trimming were inferred from the DNA itself. The profile shows about 990,000 clones, 78% of them singletons. The sample comprised memory CD4+ T cells from PBMCs. Noted subset: CD45RA-negative fraction. The TCR originated in a man younger than 35 in good health. Some clones in this sample may be carry-over from other donors' samples. The chain joins TRBV4-1 to TRBJ2-7; 9 bases agree with TRBD2. Written as DNA, the CDR3 is TGCGCCAGCAGCCAAGCTGGCGGGAGGGCAGTCTACGAGCAGTACTTC. Its protein is CASSQAGGRAVYEQYF.